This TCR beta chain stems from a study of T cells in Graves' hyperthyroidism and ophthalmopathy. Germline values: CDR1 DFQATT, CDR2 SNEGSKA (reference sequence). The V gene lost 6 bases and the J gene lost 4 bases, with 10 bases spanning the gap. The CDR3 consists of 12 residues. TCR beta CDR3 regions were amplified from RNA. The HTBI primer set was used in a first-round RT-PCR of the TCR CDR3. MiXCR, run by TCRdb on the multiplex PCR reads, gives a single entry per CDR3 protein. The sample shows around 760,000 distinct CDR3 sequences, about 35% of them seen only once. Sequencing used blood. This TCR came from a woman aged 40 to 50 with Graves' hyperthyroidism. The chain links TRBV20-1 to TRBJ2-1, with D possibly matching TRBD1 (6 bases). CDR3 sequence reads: CSAKGGYNEQFF. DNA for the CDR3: TGCAGTGCAAAAGGGGGATACAATGAGCAGTTCTTC.